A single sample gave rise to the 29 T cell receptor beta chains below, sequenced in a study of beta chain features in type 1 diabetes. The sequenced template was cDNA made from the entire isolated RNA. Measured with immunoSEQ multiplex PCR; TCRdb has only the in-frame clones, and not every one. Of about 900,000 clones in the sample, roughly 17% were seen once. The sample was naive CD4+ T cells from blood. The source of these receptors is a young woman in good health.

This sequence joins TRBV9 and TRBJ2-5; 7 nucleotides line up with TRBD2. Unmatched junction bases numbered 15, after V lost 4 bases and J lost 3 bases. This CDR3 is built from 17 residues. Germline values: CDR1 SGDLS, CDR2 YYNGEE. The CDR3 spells CASSLSPRSSGEETQYF. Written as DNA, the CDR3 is TGTGCCAGCAGCCTCTCCCCCCGGTCTAGCGGAGAAGAGACCCAGTACTTC.

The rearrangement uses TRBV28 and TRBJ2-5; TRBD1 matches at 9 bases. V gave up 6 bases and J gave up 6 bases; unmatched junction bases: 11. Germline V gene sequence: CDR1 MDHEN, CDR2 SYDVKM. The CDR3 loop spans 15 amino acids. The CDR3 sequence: CASSRGDRDGKTQYF. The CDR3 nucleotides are TGTGCCAGCAGCCGGGGGGACAGGGACGGAAAGACCCAGTACTTC.

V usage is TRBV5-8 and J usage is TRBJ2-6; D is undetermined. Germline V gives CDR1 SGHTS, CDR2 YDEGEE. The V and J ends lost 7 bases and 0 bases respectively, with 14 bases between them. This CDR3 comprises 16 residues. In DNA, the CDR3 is TGTGCCAGCGGTAGTAGGTCCCGCTCTGGGGCCAACGTCCTGACTTTC. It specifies CASGSRSRSGANVLTF.

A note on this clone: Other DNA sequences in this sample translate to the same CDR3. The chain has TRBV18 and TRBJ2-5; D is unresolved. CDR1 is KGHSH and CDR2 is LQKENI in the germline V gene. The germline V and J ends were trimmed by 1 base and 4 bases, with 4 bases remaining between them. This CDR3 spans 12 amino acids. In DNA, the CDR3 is TGTGCCAGCTCACCACTAAGAGAGACCCAGTACTTC. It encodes CASSPLRETQYF.

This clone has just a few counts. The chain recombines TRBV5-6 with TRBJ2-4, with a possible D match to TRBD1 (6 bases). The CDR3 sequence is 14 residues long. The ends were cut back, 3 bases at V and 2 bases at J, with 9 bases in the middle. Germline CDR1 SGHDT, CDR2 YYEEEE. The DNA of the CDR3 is TGTGCCAGCAGCTCACAGGGTTCCAAAAACATTCAGTACTTC. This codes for CASSSQGSKNIQYF.

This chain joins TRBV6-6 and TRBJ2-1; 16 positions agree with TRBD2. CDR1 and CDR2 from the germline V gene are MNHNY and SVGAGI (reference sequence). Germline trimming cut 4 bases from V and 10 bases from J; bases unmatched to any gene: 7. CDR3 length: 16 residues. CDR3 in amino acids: CASSSSGTSGRDEQFF. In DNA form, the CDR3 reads TGTGCCAGCAGTTCCTCCGGGACTAGCGGGAGGGACGAGCAGTTCTTC.

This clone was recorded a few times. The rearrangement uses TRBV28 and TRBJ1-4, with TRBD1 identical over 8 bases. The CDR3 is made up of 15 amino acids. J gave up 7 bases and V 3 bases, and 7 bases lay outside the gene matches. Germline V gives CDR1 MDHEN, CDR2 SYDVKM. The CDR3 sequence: CASSLPDRGFEKLFF. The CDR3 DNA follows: TGTGCCAGCAGTTTGCCTGACAGGGGATTTGAAAAACTGTTTTTT. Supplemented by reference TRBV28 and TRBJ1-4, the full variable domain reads DVKVTQSSRYLVKRTGEKVFLECVQDMDHENMFWYRQDPGLGLRLIYFSYDVKMKEKGDIPEGYSVSREKKERFSLILESASTNQTSMYLCASSLPDRGFEKLFFGSGTQLSVL.

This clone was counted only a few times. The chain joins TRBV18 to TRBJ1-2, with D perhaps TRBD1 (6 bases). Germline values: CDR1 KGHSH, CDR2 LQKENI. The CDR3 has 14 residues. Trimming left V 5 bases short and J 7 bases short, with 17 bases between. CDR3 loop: CASSVQGADAGYTF. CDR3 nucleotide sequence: TGTGCCAGCTCAGTACAGGGTGCCGACGCTGGCTACACCTTC.

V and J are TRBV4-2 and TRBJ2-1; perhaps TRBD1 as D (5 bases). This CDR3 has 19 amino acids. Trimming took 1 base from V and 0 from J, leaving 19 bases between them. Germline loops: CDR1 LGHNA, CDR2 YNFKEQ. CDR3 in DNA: TGTGCCAGCAGCCAAGGTAGGAAGGGGTATTCGAGCTCCTACAATGAGCAGTTCTTC. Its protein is CASSQGRKGYSSSYNEQFF.

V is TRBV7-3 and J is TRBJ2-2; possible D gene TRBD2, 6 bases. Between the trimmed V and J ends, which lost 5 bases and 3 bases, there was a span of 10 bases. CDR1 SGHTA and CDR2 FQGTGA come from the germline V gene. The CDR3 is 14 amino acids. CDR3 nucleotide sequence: TGTGCCAGCAGCAAGACTAGAGACACCGGGGAGCTGTTTTTT. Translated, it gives CASSKTRDTGELFF.

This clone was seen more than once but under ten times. CDR3 protein: CASSPGTSREETQYF. The CDR3 nucleotides are TGTGCCAGCTCACCAGGGACTAGCCGGGAAGAGACCCAGTACTTC. J is TRBJ2-5 and V is TRBV18, with 9 bases lining up with TRBD2. Losses at the gene ends were 2 bases for V and 3 bases for J; bases not matched to a gene: 4. The CDR3 sequence is 15 residues long. CDR1 KGHSH and CDR2 LQKENI come from the germline V gene.

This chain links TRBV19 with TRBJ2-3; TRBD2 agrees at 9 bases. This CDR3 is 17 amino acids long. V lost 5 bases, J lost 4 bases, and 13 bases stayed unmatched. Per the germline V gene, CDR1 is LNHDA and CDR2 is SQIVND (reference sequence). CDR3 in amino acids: CASSSGTSRRQADTQYF. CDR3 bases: TGTGCCAGTAGTTCCGGGACTAGCAGACGACAGGCAGATACGCAGTATTTT.

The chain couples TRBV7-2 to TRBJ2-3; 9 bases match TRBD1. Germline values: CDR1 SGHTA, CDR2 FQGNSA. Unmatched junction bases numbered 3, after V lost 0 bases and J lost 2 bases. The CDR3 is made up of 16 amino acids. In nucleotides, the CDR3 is TGTGCCAGCAGCTTAGCGGGACAGGGATTCACAGATACGCAGTATTTT. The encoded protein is CASSLAGQGFTDTQYF.

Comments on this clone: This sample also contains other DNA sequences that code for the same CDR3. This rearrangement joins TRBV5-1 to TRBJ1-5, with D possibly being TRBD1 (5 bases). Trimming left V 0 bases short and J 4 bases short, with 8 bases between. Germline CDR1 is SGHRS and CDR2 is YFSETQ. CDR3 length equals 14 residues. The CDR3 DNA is TGCGCCAGCAGCTTGGGGGGGACTAATCAGCCCCAGCATTTT. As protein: CASSLGGTNQPQHF.

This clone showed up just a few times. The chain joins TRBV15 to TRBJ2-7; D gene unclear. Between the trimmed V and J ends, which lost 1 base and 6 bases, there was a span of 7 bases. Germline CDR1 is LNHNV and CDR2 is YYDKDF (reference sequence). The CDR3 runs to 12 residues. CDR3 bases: TGTGCCACCAGCAGAGCGGCTACCGAGCAGTACTTC. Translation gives CATSRAATEQYF.

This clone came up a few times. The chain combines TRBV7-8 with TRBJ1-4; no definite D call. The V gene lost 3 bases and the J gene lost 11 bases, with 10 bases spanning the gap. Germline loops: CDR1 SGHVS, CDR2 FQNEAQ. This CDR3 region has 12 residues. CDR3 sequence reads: CASSLTVNKLFF. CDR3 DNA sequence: TGTGCCAGCAGCTTGACCGTCAACAAACTGTTTTTT.

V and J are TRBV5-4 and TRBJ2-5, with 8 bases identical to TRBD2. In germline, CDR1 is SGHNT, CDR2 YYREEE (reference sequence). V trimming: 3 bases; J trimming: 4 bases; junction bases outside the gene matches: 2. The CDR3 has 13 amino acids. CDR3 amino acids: CASSSTSGETQYF. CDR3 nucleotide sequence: TGTGCCAGCAGCTCTACTAGCGGAGAGACCCAGTACTTC.

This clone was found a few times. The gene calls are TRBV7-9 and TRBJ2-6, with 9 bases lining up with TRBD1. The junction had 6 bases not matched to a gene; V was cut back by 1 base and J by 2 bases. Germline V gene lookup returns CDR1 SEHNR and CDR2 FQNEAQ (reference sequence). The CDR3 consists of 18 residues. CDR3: CASSLGGQGAAGANVLTF. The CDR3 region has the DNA TGTGCCAGCAGCTTAGGGGGACAGGGAGCGGCTGGGGCCAACGTCCTGACTTTC.

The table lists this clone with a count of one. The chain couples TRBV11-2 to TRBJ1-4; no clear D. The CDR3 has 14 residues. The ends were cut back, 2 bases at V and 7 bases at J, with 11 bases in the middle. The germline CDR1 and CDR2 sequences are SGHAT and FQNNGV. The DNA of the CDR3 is TGTGCCAGCAGCTTATGGGGTACGAGTGAAAAACTGTTTTTT. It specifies CASSLWGTSEKLFF.

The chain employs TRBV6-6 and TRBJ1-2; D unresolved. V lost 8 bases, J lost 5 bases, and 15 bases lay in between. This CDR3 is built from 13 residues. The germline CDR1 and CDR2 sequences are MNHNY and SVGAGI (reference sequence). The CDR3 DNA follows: TGTGCCAGCTGTCCCGACGTCAGATATGGCTACACCTTC. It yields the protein CASCPDVRYGYTF.

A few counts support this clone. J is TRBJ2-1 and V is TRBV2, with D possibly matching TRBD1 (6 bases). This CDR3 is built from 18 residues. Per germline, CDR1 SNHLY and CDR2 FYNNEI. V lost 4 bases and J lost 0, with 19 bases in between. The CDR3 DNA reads TGTGCCAGCAGTGGCACACAACGACAGGAGAGCTCCTACAATGAGCAGTTCTTC. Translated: CASSGTQRQESSYNEQFF.

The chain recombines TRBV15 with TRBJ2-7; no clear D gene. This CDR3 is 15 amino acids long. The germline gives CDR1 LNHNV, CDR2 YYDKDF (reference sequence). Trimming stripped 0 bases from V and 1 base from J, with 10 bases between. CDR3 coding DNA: TGTGCCACCAGCAGAGACAGGTTCAAGTCCTACGAGCAGTACTTC. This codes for CATSRDRFKSYEQYF.

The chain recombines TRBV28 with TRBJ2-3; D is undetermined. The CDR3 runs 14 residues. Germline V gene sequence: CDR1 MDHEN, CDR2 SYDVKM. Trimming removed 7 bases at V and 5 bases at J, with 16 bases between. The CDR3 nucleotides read TGTGCCAGCACTTCTGTGAGAGCCAAAGATACGCAGTATTTT. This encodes CASTSVRAKDTQYF.

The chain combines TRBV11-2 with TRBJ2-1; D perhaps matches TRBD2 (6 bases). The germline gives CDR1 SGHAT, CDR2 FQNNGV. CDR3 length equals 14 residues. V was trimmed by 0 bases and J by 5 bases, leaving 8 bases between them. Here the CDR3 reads CASSLERTNNEQFF. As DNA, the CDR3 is TGTGCCAGCAGCTTAGAGCGGACTAACAATGAGCAGTTCTTC.

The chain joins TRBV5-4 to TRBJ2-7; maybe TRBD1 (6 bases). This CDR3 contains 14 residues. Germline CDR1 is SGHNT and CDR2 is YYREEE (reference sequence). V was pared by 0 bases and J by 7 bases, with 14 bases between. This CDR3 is CASSLDQGPGEQYF. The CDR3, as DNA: TGTGCCAGCAGCTTGGATCAGGGGCCCGGGGAGCAGTACTTC.

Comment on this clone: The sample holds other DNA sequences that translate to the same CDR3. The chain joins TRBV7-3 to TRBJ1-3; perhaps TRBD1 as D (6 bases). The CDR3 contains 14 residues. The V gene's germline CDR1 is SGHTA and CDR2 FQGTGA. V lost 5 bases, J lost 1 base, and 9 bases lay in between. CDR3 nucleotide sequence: TGTGCCAGCAGCCTAGGGGGATCTGGAAACACCATATATTTT. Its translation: CASSLGGSGNTIYF.

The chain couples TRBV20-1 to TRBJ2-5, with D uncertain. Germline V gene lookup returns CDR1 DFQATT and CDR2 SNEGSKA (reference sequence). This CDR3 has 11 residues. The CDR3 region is CSVPTRETQYF. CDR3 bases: TGCAGCGTACCGACCAGGGAGACCCAGTACTTC.

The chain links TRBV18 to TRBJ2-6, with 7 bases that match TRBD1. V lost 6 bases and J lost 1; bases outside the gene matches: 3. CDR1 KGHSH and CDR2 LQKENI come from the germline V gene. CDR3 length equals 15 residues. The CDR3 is CASSTTGSGANVLTF. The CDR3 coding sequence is TGTGCCAGCTCCACGACAGGGTCTGGGGCCAACGTCCTGACTTTC. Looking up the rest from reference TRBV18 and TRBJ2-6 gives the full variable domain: NAGVMQNPRHLVRRRGQEARLRCSPMKGHSHVYWYRQLPEEGLKFMVYLQKENIIDESGMPKERFSAEFPKEGPSILRIQQVVRGDSAAYFCASSTTGSGANVLTFGAGSRLTVL.

DNA of the CDR3: TGTGCCAGCTCACCGGGGATATTCCCCTATGGCTACACCTTC. Translated, it gives CASSPGIFPYGYTF. The chain recombines TRBV18 with TRBJ1-2; D gene ambiguous. The CDR3 is 14 amino acids. Germline V lookup: CDR1 KGHSH, CDR2 LQKENI. V lost 3 bases and J 4 bases, leaving 12 bases between the germline ends. The whole variable domain, filled in from reference TRBV18 and TRBJ1-2, reads NAGVMQNPRHLVRRRGQEARLRCSPMKGHSHVYWYRQLPEEGLKFMVYLQKENIIDESGMPKERFSAEFPKEGPSILRIQQVVRGDSAAYFCASSPGIFPYGYTFGSGTRLTVV.